This entry lists 11 T cell receptor beta chains sequenced from one sample in a study of CD8+ T cells in alopecia areata. Pooled cutaneous lymph node cells were sorted using CD4, CD8alpha, NKG2D, NKG2ACE and other markers. The sequencing template was cDNA reverse transcribed from extracted RNA. The table came from immunoSEQ multiplex PCR; TCRdb's copy has only in-frame clones and leaves some out. This sample has about 4,000 clones, each found more than once. Material for sequencing was CD8+ T cells sorted from a lymph node. Receptors were obtained from a C3H/HeJ mouse with alopecia areata. This strain has MHC haplotype H2-k.

This clone was picked up many times. Gene and germline names: mouse. With the read ending 4 residues before the CDR3 end, the germline J gene is used to fill in that end. The chain employs TRBV13-2 and TRBJ2-1, with D possibly being TRBD1 (5 bases). The V gene lost 1 base and the J gene lost 0 bases, with 8 bases spanning the gap. Germline V gene lookup returns CDR1 NNHNN and CDR2 SYGAGS (reference sequence). This CDR3 has 15 amino acids. The DNA read from the CDR3 is TGTGCCAGCGGTGATCAGGGTTATAACTATGCT. It yields the protein CASGDQGYNYA. In full, the CDR3 is CASGDQGYNYAEQFF.

About this clone itself: Mouse names are used for the genes. The read is 4 residues too short to cover the CDR3 end, so that end is filled in from the germline J gene. This chain uses TRBV2 with TRBJ2-2, with D unclear. The germline V and J ends were trimmed by 2 bases and 0 bases, with 7 bases remaining between them. CDR3 length equals 15 residues. Germline CDR1 is LGHNA and CDR2 is YSYQKL. This chain's CDR3 is CASSQYPSNTGQLYF. Partial CDR3 DNA: TGTGCCAGCAGCCAATATCCCTCAAACACCGGG.

In this sample, this clone turned up many times. The germline and genes are mouse ones. The sequenced fragment ends 4 residues before the CDR3 boundary, so the rest is inferred from the germline J gene. The rearrangement joins TRBV13-3 to TRBJ2-5, with D possibly TRBD1 on 6 matching bases. CDR3 length: 11 amino acids. Germline V lookup: CDR1 NNHDY, CDR2 SYVADS. The part of the CDR3 DNA that was read is TGTGCCAGCGGACAGAAAGAC. Its translation is CASGQKD. From start to end, the CDR3 is CASGQKDTQYF.

Turning to this clone: Mouse names are used for the genes. The CDR3 is cut off 4 residues early in the read; its end comes from the germline J gene. The V gene is TRBV2, the J gene TRBJ2-2, with unresolved D. The CDR3 is 15 amino acids. Germline CDR1 reads LGHNA; CDR2 reads YSYQKL. The V end was cut by 0 bases, the J end by 1 base, with 6 bases between. This CDR3 reads CASSQDWKNTGQLYF. The sequenced CDR3 bases are TGTGCCAGCAGCCAAGACTGGAAAAACACCGGG.

This clone has ten or more counts. All gene names here are mouse names. Read data end 4 residues before the CDR3 end; the end is taken from the germline J gene. The chain carries TRBV13-2 and TRBJ2-4; 8 bases are a match to TRBD2. Germline lookup yields CDR1 NNHNN and CDR2 SYGAGS (reference sequence). The CDR3 loop spans 14 amino acids. This CDR3 is CASGARLGFNTLYF. Incomplete CDR3 DNA: TGTGCCAGCGGTGCACGACTGGGGTTCAAC.

This clone is judged medium-sized. Gene names are the mouse ones. The read ends 4 residues shy of where the CDR3 ends; the end is completed using the germline J gene. The gene calls are TRBV14 and TRBJ2-7, with D possibly TRBD1 on 6 matching bases. CDR1 is SGHDT and CDR2 is FRDEAV in the germline V gene. The CDR3 has 12 amino acids. The V and J ends lost 5 bases and 0 bases respectively, with 6 bases between them. Incomplete CDR3 DNA: TGTGCCAGCAGGGACAGCTCCTAT. Protein: CASRDSSY. The entire CDR3 sequence reads CASRDSSYEQYF.

This clone showed up many times. Gene names refer to mouse genes. The read is 4 residues too short to cover the CDR3 end, so that end is filled in from the germline J gene. This chain connects TRBV5 to TRBJ2-2; tentatively, D is TRBD1 (6 bases). The germline CDR1 and CDR2 sequences are LGHNA and YNLKQL (reference sequence). The CDR3 has 17 amino acids. V dropped 0 bases and J dropped 1 base, with 12 bases sitting between them. The CDR3 protein is CASSQEGGTKNTGQLYF. The CDR3 DNA, read in part, is TGTGCCAGCAGCCAAGAAGGAGGGACAAAAAACACCGGG.

This clone was counted many times. Each gene name is a mouse one. CDR3 bases read: TGTGCCAGCAGTGAAACCAGGGGGCGGGGTGCAGAA. Translated, it gives CASSETRGRGAE. The entire CDR3 reads CASSETRGRGAETLYF. The chain is built from TRBV13-1 and TRBJ2-3; 8 bases agree with TRBD1. The read is 4 residues too short to cover the CDR3 end, so that end is filled in from the germline J gene. Trimming removed 2 bases from V and 1 base from J; junction bases left unmatched: 6. Germline V gene lookup returns CDR1 NSHNY and CDR2 SYGAGN. CDR3 size: 16 residues.

The sample holds many counts of this clone. Gene names follow the mouse nomenclature. The sequence runs out 4 residues before the end of the CDR3; the remainder is reconstructed from the germline J gene. The chain recombines TRBV13-2 with TRBJ2-7; 8 bases match TRBD2. CDR3 length equals 15 residues. Per germline, CDR1 NNHNN and CDR2 SYGAGS (reference sequence). CDR3 in amino acids: CASGDAGGRSYEQYF. The covered CDR3 bases are TGTGCCAGCGGTGATGCTGGGGGGAGATCGTAT.

This clone was counted many times. Mouse names are used for the genes. The read halts 4 residues ahead of the CDR3 end, with the missing end drawn from the germline J gene. V is TRBV13-3 and J is TRBJ1-2; D is possibly TRBD1 (6 bases). Germline lookup yields CDR1 NNHDY and CDR2 SYVADS. The CDR3 extends over 14 amino acids. Trimming removed 3 bases from V and 0 bases from J, with 9 bases in between. The covered CDR3 bases are TGTGCCAGCAGTGGGACAGACGCAAACTCC. Translating it yields CASSGTDANS. The full-length CDR3 reads as CASSGTDANSDYTF.

Regarding this clone: Mouse gene names apply. The CDR3 end lies 4 residues beyond the end of the read and is filled in from the germline J gene. The chain links TRBV31 to TRBJ2-4, with TRBD1 as a possible D gene (5 bases). The CDR3 length is 14 residues. Trimming took 3 bases from V and 0 from J, leaving 10 bases between them. Germline assignment: CDR1 GKSSPN and CDR2 SITVG. CDR3 amino acids: CAWSLQDSQNTLYF. The sequenced part of the CDR3 DNA is TGTGCCTGGAGCCTACAGGATAGTCAAAAC.